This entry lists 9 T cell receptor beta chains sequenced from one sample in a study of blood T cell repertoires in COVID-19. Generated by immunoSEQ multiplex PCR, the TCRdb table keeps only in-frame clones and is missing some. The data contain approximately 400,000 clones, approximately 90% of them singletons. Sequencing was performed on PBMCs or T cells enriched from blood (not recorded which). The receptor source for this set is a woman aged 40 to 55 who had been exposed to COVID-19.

As DNA, the CDR3 is TGCAGCGACATATCAGGGGGGACTGAAGCTTTCTTT. Its translation is CSDISGGTEAFF. The chain employs TRBV29-1 and TRBJ1-1; 7 bases fit TRBD1. CDR1 SQVTM and CDR2 ANQGSEA come from the germline V gene. The V segment lost 7 bases and the J segment 5 bases; nucleotides outside the gene matches: 7. The CDR3 runs to 12 residues. Based on the CDR3 plus reference TRBV29-1 and TRBJ1-1, the full variable domain is SAVISQKPSRDICQRGTSLTIQCQVDSQVTMMFWYRQQPGQSLTLIATANQGSEATYESGFVIDKFPISRPNLTFSTLTVSNMSPEDSSIYLCSDISGGTEAFFGQGTRLTVV.

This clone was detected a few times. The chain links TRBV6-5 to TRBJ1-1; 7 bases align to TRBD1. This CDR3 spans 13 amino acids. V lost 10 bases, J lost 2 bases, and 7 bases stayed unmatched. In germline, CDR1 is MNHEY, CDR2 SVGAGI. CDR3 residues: CATGAGGNTEAFF. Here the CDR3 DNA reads TGTGCCACTGGGGCAGGGGGAAACACTGAAGCTTTCTTT.

The CDR3: CASRPLRSGNTIYF. CDR3 bases: TGTGCCAGCAGACCACTCCGGTCTGGAAACACCATATATTTT. The gene calls are TRBV28 and TRBJ1-3; D unclear. CDR3 length equals 14 residues. The germline V gene encodes CDR1 MDHEN and CDR2 SYDVKM. V dropped 6 bases and J dropped 1 base, with 10 bases sitting between them.

The CDR3 protein is CATSDFAGDSTDTQYF. The CDR3, as DNA: TGTGCCACCAGTGATTTTGCGGGAGATAGCACAGATACGCAGTATTTT. J is TRBJ2-3 and V is TRBV24-1; the match to TRBD2 covers 7 bases. CDR3 length equals 16 residues. V shed 1 base and J 0 bases; nucleotides not matched to a gene: 3. Per the germline V gene, CDR1 is KGHDR and CDR2 is SFDVKD.

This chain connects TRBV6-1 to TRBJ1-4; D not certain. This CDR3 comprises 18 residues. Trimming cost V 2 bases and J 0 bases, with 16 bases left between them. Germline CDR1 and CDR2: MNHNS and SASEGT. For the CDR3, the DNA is TGTGCCAGCAGTGAATCCGCGATGATTACTGCAACTAATGAAAAACTGTTTTTT. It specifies CASSESAMITATNEKLFF.

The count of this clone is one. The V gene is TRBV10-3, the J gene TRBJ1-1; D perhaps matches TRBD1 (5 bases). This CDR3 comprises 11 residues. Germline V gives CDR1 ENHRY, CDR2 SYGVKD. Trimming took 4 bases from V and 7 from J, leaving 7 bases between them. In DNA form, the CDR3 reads TGTGCCATCAGTGGGGGGGTTGAAGCTTTCTTT. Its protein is CAISGGVEAFF.

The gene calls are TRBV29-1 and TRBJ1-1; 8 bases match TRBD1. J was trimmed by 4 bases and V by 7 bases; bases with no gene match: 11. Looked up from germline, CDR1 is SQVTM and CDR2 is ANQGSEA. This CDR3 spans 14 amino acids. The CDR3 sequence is CSAKRTGRGTEAFF. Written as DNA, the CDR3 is TGCAGCGCAAAACGGACAGGGAGGGGCACTGAAGCTTTCTTT.

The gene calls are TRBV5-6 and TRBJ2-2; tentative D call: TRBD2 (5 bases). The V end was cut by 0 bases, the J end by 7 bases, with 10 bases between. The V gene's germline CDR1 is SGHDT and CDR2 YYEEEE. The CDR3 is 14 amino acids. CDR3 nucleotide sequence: TGTGCCAGCAGCTTGGAATGGGGAGTCGGGGAGCTGTTTTTT. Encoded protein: CASSLEWGVGELFF. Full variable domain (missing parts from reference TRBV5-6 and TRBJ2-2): DAGVTQSPTHLIKTRGQQVTLRCSPKSGHDTVSWYQQALGQGPQFIFQYYEEEERQRGNFPDRFSGHQFPNYSSELNVNALLLGDSALYLCASSLEWGVGELFFGEGSRLTVL.

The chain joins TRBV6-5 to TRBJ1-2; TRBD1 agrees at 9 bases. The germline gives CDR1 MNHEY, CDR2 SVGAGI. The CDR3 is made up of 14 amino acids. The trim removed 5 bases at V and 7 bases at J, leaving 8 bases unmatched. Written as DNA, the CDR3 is TGTGCCAGCAGTCGCCGAACAGGGGGCTCTGGCTACACCTTC. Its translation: CASSRRTGGSGYTF.